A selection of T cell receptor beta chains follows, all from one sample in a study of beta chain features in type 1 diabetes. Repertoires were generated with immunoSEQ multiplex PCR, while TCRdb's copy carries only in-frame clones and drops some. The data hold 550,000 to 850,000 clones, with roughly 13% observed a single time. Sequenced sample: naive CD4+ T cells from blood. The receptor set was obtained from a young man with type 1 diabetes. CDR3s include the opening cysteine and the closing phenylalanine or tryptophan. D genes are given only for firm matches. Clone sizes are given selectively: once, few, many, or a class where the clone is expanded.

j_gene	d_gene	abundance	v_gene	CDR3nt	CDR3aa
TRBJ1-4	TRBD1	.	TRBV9	TGTGCCAGCGCAAGGGGACAGCCTGACCCAACTAATGAAAAACTGTTTTTT	CASARGQPDPTNEKLFF
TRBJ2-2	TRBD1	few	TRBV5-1	TGCGCCAGCAGCTGGGGACCGGGACAGGGAGGTGACACCGGGGAGCTGTTTTTT	CASSWGPGQGGDTGELFF
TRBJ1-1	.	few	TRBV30	TGTGCCTGGAGTGTAATTAGTGAAGCTTTCTTT	CAWSVISEAFF
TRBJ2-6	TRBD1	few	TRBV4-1	TGCGCCAGCGGGCACAGGGGAAATCCTGGGGCCAACGTCCTGACTTTC	CASGHRGNPGANVLTF
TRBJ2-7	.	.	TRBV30	TGTGCCTGGAGTCAACCGACAGTGCAGTACTTC	CAWSQPTVQYF
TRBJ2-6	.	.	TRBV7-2	TGTGCCAGCAGCCCGACGACAGGAAACTCTGGGGCCAACGTCCTGACTTTC	CASSPTTGNSGANVLTF
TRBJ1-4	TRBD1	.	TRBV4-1	TGCGCCAGCAGCCACGGGGGACAGGGGGACCTTAATGAAAAACTGTTTTTT	CASSHGGQGDLNEKLFF
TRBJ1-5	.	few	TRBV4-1	TGCGCCAGCAGCCAAGAGGGCAGAGTAAACAATCAGCCCCAGCATTTT	CASSQEGRVNNQPQHF
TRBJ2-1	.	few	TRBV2	TGTGCCAGCAGGGAACGTTGGGTGAGTGAGCAGTTCTTC	CASRERWVSEQFF
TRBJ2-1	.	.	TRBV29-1	TGCAGCGTTGATTTGGGGGCGGGGGTGTACAATGAGCAGTTCTTC	CSVDLGAGVYNEQFF
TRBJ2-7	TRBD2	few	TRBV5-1	TGCGCCAGCAGCTTGACCGGGACTAGTCCCTACGAGCAGTACTTC	CASSLTGTSPYEQYF
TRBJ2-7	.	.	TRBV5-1	TGCGCCAGCAGCTTCGCGGGCCTCAGCTCCTACGAGCAGTACTTC	CASSFAGLSSYEQYF
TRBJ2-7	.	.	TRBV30	TGTGCCTGGAGAAGCCGGGTCCACGAGCAGTACTTC	CAWRSRVHEQYF
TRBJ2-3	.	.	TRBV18	TGTGCCAGCTCACCACGGACAGGCACAGATACGCAGTATTTT	CASSPRTGTDTQYF
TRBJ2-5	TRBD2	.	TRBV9	TGTGCCAGCAGCGTAGGATTCGGCGGGGGGGCCGGTGAGACCCAGTACTTC	CASSVGFGGGAGETQYF
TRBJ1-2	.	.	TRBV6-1	TGTGCCAGCAGTTTTTCCGAGAGGACTTATGGCTACACCTTC	CASSFSERTYGYTF
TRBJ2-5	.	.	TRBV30	TGTGCCTGGGGGACGGTATTAGGGGAGACCCAGTACTTC	CAWGTVLGETQYF
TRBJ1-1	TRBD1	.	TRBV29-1	TGCAGCGGGCTACCGGGACAGTACACTGAAGCTTTCTTT	CSGLPGQYTEAFF
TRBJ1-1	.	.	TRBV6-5	TGTGCCAGCAGTTACTCGAACAGGGTTGATGAAGCTTTCTTT	CASSYSNRVDEAFF
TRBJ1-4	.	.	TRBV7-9	TGTGCCAGCAGCTTCCCGGGACGGGGAGTTGAAAAACTGTTTTTT	CASSFPGRGVEKLFF
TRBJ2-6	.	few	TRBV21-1	TGTGCCAGCAGGGGGGGCGTGTCTGGGGCCAACGTCCTGACTTTC	CASRGGVSGANVLTF
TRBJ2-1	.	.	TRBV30	TGTGCCTGGAGTCCCCTTGGGGGGCCAACCTACAATGAGCAGTTCTTC	CAWSPLGGPTYNEQFF
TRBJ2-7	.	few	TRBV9	TGTGCCAGCAGCTTTGGGGTCGGTGCGGATCCTTTCGACGAGCAGTACTTC	CASSFGVGADPFDEQYF